This T cell receptor (beta chain) was captured by sequencing in a study of blood T cell repertoires in COVID-19. The table came from immunoSEQ multiplex PCR; TCRdb's copy has only in-frame clones and leaves some out. The profile covers 130,000 to 150,000 clones, with 79% appearing a single time and approximately 4% taken by the ten largest. This TCR derives from a man aged 55 to 69 with acute or convalescent COVID-19. The specimen was peripheral blood.

The CDR3 spells CASSPPTGVPEAFF. CDR3 sequence (DNA): TGTGCCAGCTCACCACCGACAGGGGTTCCTGAAGCTTTCTTT. The rearrangement joins TRBV18 to TRBJ1-1, with 8 bases that match TRBD1. Germline values: CDR1 KGHSH, CDR2 LQKENI. CDR3 length: 14 residues. The V gene end was trimmed by 0 bases and the J gene end by 6 bases; junction bases not matched to a gene: 3.